Listed below are T cell receptor beta chains from one sample, sequenced in a study of Ad26.COV2.S vaccination and SARS-CoV-2 variants. The repertoire was sequenced with immunoSEQ multiplex PCR; TCRdb's copy has only in-frame clones and lacks some. This table has 400,000 to 450,000 clones, more than 80% appearing once. The specimen comprised peripheral blood, sampled in a trial of Ad26.COV2.S vaccine versus placebo. The receptor source for this set is a person aged 18-65 years who received the Ad26.COV2.S COVID-19 vaccine or a placebo. Both conserved end residues are part of each CDR3. D genes are given only for firm matches. A row's size may be missing; if present it is once, few, many or a size class.

j_gene | d_gene | abundance | v_gene | CDR3nt | CDR3aa
TRBJ2-2 | - | - | TRBV18 | TGTGCCAGCTCACCATATATCGGGGAGCTGTTTTTT | CASSPYIGELFF
TRBJ2-7 | - | - | TRBV28 | TGTGCCAGCACTCATCGGGGGACCTACGAGCAGTACTTC | CASTHRGTYEQYF
TRBJ2-7 | - | - | TRBV28 | TGTGCCAGCAGTTTCGTTCTGCCCGGTGCCTACGAGCAGTACTTC | CASSFVLPGAYEQYF
TRBJ2-7 | TRBD2 | - | TRBV18 | TGTGCCAGCTCACATACTAGCGGGAGTCCCCACGAGCAGTACTTC | CASSHTSGSPHEQYF
TRBJ1-1 | - | - | TRBV30 | TGTGCCTGGAGTGTTCAAGGGGACACTGAAGCTTTCTTT | CAWSVQGDTEAFF
TRBJ2-7 | TRBD2 | - | TRBV19 | TGTGCCAGTAGTTTCTCTAGCGGGAGGGCCTACGAGCAGTACTTC | CASSFSSGRAYEQYF
TRBJ2-7 | TRBD2 | - | TRBV5-1 | TGCGCCAGCAGCTGGGAGCGGGGAACCTACGAGCAGTACTTC | CASSWERGTYEQYF
TRBJ2-3 | - | few | TRBV18 | TGTGCCAGCTCACCGGACTACCTTAGCACAGATACGCAGTATTTT | CASSPDYLSTDTQYF
TRBJ2-5 | - | - | TRBV4-1 | TGCGCCAGCAGCCAAGATAAGGGGGGAGAGACCCAGTACTTC | CASSQDKGGETQYF
TRBJ2-3 | TRBD1 | - | TRBV28 | TGTGCCAGCACCTACAGGGGAAAGAGCACAGATACGCAGTATTTT | CASTYRGKSTDTQYF
TRBJ2-7 | TRBD2 | - | TRBV7-9 | TGTGCCAGCAGCTCCAAAGCGGGGACCTACGAGCAGTACTTC | CASSSKAGTYEQYF
TRBJ2-7 | TRBD2 | - | TRBV27 | TGTGCCAGCAGTTTAGCCTCCCTGGCGGGAGGACCCCTGGGGGTTTACGAGCAGTACTTC | CASSLASLAGGPLGVYEQYF
TRBJ1-2 | - | - | TRBV19 | TGTGCCAGTAGTCTCGGGACAAAGGGCTACGGCTATGGCTACACCTTC | CASSLGTKGYGYGYTF